The 12 T cell receptor beta chains in this list originate from one sample, sequenced in a study of T cell responses to AZD1222 COVID-19 vaccine. The data were produced by immunoSEQ multiplex PCR, yet TCRdb's version contains in-frame clones alone and is incomplete. Of tens of thousands of clones in the sample, 85% to 90% were seen once. The sequences come from peripheral blood, collected on day 0 of AZD1222 vaccination. These receptors were collected from an adult in good health.

V is TRBV7-9 and J is TRBJ2-3, with a possible D match to TRBD2 (6 bases). The germline gives CDR1 SEHNR, CDR2 FQNEAQ (reference sequence). The CDR3 loop spans 14 amino acids. The germline V and J ends were trimmed by 3 bases and 4 bases, with 11 bases remaining between them. The CDR3 sequence is CASSLGGGADTQYF. CDR3 coding DNA: TGTGCCAGCAGCTTGGGAGGCGGAGCAGATACGCAGTATTTT. Full variable domain (outside the CDR3, taken from reference TRBV7-9 and TRBJ2-3): DTGVSQNPRHKITKRGQNVTFRCDPISEHNRLYWYRQTLGQGPEFLTYFQNEAQLEKSRLLSDRFSAERPKGSFSTLEIQRTEQGDSAMYLCASSLGGGADTQYFGPGTRLTVL.

The chain joins TRBV10-2 to TRBJ1-2; 8 nucleotides match TRBD1. CDR1 and CDR2 from the germline V gene are WSHSY and SAAADI. With V trimmed by 0 bases and J by 2 bases, 2 bases remained unmatched. This CDR3 spans 15 amino acids. CDR3 sequence: CASSESRTGNYGYTF. The CDR3 nucleotides read TGCGCCAGCAGTGAGTCCAGGACAGGGAACTATGGCTACACCTTC.

The chain combines TRBV19 with TRBJ1-2; D remains unclear. Germline CDR1 LNHDA, CDR2 SQIVND (reference sequence). The CDR3 consists of 13 residues. Trimming stripped 3 bases from V and 7 bases from J, with 12 bases between. CDR3 sequence reads: CASSISAALGYTF. The CDR3 DNA sequence: TGTGCCAGTAGTATTTCGGCGGCTCTTGGCTACACCTTC.

The V gene is TRBV5-1, the J gene TRBJ1-2; the D gene is possibly TRBD1 (5 bases). The V and J ends lost 5 bases and 4 bases respectively, with 21 bases between them. This CDR3 has 16 amino acids. Germline V lookup: CDR1 SGHRS, CDR2 YFSETQ. The CDR3 loop reads CASSSGSAGMVYGYTF. The CDR3, as DNA: TGCGCCAGCAGTTCCGGGTCGGCAGGGATGGTCTATGGCTACACCTTC.

Of note for this clone: Additional DNA sequences in this sample encode the identical CDR3. The chain joins TRBV28 to TRBJ1-6, with D perhaps TRBD1 (5 bases). The CDR3 consists of 14 residues. CDR1 and CDR2 from the germline V gene are MDHEN and SYDVKM. Trimming took off 3 bases at V and 7 bases at J, with 10 bases between the two ends. The CDR3 nucleotides read TGTGCCAGCAGTTTTGGTCAGGGCAATTCACCCCTCCACTTT. This encodes CASSFGQGNSPLHF.

Sample share makes this clone medium-sized. This chain joins TRBV7-9 and TRBJ2-2; 9 nucleotides align to TRBD2. After removal of 4 bases from V and 4 bases from J, the junction contained 4 bases not matched to a gene. Germline CDR1 is SEHNR and CDR2 is FQNEAQ (reference sequence). The CDR3 is made up of 15 amino acids. This CDR3 reads CASSSGLASTGELFF. CDR3 in DNA: TGTGCCAGCAGCTCAGGACTAGCGTCCACCGGGGAGCTGTTTTTT.

The V gene is TRBV5-8, the J gene TRBJ2-7; D unclear. CDR1 and CDR2 from the germline V gene are SGHTS and YDEGEE. This CDR3 comprises 12 residues. V shed 1 base and J shed 4 bases, with 6 bases lying between them. The CDR3 bases are TGTGCCAGCAGCTTGCGCGGTTACGAGCAGTACTTC. This gives the protein CASSLRGYEQYF.

The V gene is TRBV19, the J gene TRBJ2-7; D tentatively reads TRBD1 or TRBD2 (6 bases each). Trimming pared 4 bases from V and 3 bases from J, leaving 10 bases between. The CDR3 loop spans 13 amino acids. CDR1 is LNHDA and CDR2 is SQIVND in the germline V gene (reference sequence). The CDR3 loop is CASSKGEDYEQYF. Written as DNA, the CDR3 is TGTGCCAGTAGTAAGGGGGAGGACTACGAGCAGTACTTC.

The V and J genes are TRBV5-1 and TRBJ2-1, with D hard to call. CDR3 length: 12 amino acids. Germline assignment: CDR1 SGHRS and CDR2 YFSETQ. Trimming shortened V by 0 bases and J by 9 bases, and 7 bases separated the two germline ends. The CDR3 DNA follows: TGCGCCAGCAGCTTGGCTATCGGTGAGCAGTTCTTC. Its translation is CASSLAIGEQFF.

The rearrangement joins TRBV28 to TRBJ2-7; maybe TRBD2 (6 bases). The CDR3 is 13 residues long. Germline loops: CDR1 MDHEN, CDR2 SYDVKM. V shed 3 bases and J shed 7 bases, with 13 bases lying between them. The CDR3 DNA is TGTGCCAGCAGTTTGTGGCGGGGCAGGGAGCAGTACTTC. Amino acids: CASSLWRGREQYF.

This clone was seen a few times. The chain joins TRBV7-2 to TRBJ2-7; possibly TRBD1 or TRBD2 for D (5 bases each). V dropped 1 base and J dropped 3 bases, with 16 bases sitting between them. Looked up from germline, CDR1 is SGHTA and CDR2 is FQGNSA. CDR3 length: 16 residues. Here the CDR3 DNA reads TGTGCCAGCAGCTTAGTGTTGAGGGACGGCGACTACGAGCAGTACTTC. Encoded protein: CASSLVLRDGDYEQYF.

The rearrangement joins TRBV30 to TRBJ1-1; D perhaps matches TRBD1 (5 bases). Trimming removed 0 bases at V and 6 bases at J, with 14 bases between. The CDR3 runs to 14 residues. Germline CDR1 and CDR2: GTSNPN and SVGIG (reference sequence). The CDR3 DNA is TGTGCCTGGAGTGTACTGTCGGGGGAGGCTGAAGCTTTCTTT. Amino acid sequence: CAWSVLSGEAEAFF.